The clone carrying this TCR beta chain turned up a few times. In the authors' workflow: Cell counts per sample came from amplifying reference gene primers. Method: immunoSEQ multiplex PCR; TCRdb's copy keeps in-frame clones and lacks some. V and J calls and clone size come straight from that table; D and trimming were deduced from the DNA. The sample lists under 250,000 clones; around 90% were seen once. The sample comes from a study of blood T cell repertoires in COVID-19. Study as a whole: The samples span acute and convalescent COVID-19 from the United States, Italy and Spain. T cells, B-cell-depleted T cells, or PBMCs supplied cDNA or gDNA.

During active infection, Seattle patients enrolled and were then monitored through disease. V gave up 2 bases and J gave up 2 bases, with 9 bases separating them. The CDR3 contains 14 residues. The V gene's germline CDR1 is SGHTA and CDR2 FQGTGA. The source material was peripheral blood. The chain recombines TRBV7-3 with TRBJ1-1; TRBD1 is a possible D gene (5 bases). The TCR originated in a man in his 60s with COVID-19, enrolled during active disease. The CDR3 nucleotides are TGTGCCAGCAGCTTATCGACAGCTAACACTGAAGCTTTCTTT. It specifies CASSLSTANTEAFF.